Shown below are 15 T cell receptor beta chains from a single sample sequenced in a study of shared clonotypes between healthy human individuals. TCRdb's copy holds only in-frame clones and misses some; the assay was immunoSEQ multiplex PCR. The sample holds roughly 1,000,000 clones; about 80% are singletons and the top ten take 0.5% to 0.65%. The sequencing sample was made of memory CD4+ T cells from PBMCs. Subset indicated: CD45RA-negative fraction. These receptors were obtained from a young man in good health. Some clones in this sample may be carry-over from other donors' samples.

Turning to this clone: Mismatch with germline at one junction end may stem from a read error. J is TRBJ2-1 and V is TRBV20-1, with D hard to call. Germline V CDR1 and CDR2: DFQATT, SNEGSKA (reference sequence). This CDR3 is built from 11 residues. CDR3 coding DNA: TGCAGGGCTAGCTCCTACAATGAGCAGTTCTTC. Translation: CRASSYNEQFF.

This rearrangement joins TRBV18 to TRBJ2-5; TRBD2 agrees at 14 bases. Germline assignment: CDR1 KGHSH and CDR2 LQKENI. The CDR3 contains 19 residues. With V trimmed by 5 bases and J by 2 bases, 13 bases remained unmatched. Written as DNA, the CDR3 is TGTGCCAGCTCAGCTAAACCTGGACTAGCGGGAGGTCTTCAAGAGACCCAGTACTTC. Protein: CASSAKPGLAGGLQETQYF.

V is TRBV4-1 and J is TRBJ1-5; unclear D gene. Germline loops: CDR1 MGHRA, CDR2 YSYEKL. This CDR3 contains 14 residues. V lost 0 bases, J lost 5 bases, and 8 bases lay in between. CDR3 sequence reads: CASSQDLRDQPQHF. CDR3 nucleotides: TGCGCCAGCAGCCAAGATCTTAGGGATCAGCCCCAGCATTTT.

The rearrangement uses TRBV7-8 and TRBJ2-5; 9 bases map to TRBD2. Looked up from germline, CDR1 is SGHVS and CDR2 is FQNEAQ. After removal of 2 bases from V and 1 base from J, the junction contained 5 bases not matched to a gene. The CDR3 runs to 16 residues. The CDR3 DNA sequence: TGTGCCAGCAGCTTAAGGCTAGCGGGGCTCCAAGAGACCCAGTACTTC. Translated: CASSLRLAGLQETQYF.

This clone was found a few times. The chain links TRBV6-1 to TRBJ1-5; D unresolved. Trimming removed 4 bases at V and 0 bases at J, with 7 bases between. Germline CDR1 and CDR2: MNHNS and SASEGT. The CDR3 runs 14 residues. The CDR3 reads CASSVDNSNQPQHF. CDR3 nucleotide sequence: TGTGCCAGCAGTGTTGACAATAGCAATCAGCCCCAGCATTTT.

V gene TRBV27 combines with J gene TRBJ1-2; 10 bases fit TRBD1. The J segment lost 4 bases and the V segment lost 8 bases, leaving 10 bases of the junction unmatched. The CDR3 covers 15 residues. In germline, CDR1 is MNHEY, CDR2 SMNVEV (reference sequence). The CDR3 DNA reads TGTGCCAGCTCTAAACCCCGGACAGGGGGCTATGGCTACACCTTC. Translated: CASSKPRTGGYGYTF.

The J gene is TRBJ2-3, the V gene TRBV5-1, with 7 bases matching TRBD1. Germline CDR1 SGHRS, CDR2 YFSETQ. This CDR3 contains 14 residues. Losses at the gene ends were 4 bases for V and 2 bases for J; bases not matched to a gene: 4. In nucleotides, the CDR3 is TGCGCCAGCAGCACGGGACAGATCACAGATACGCAGTATTTT. Translation gives CASSTGQITDTQYF.

The gene calls are TRBV6-5 and TRBJ1-5; D not certain. V was clipped by 4 bases and J by 7 bases, with 14 bases between them. Germline V lookup: CDR1 MNHEY, CDR2 SVGAGI. The CDR3 extends over 14 amino acids. In nucleotides, the CDR3 is TGTGCCAGCAGTTTAGTAGGGTTCGGACAGCCCCAGCATTTT. Translating it yields CASSLVGFGQPQHF.

Worth noting for this clone: A read error likely explains this, since a far larger clone differs by one base. Other DNA sequences of this sample code for an identical CDR3. J is TRBJ2-7 and V is TRBV30; D remains ambiguous. V gave up 0 bases and J gave up 7 bases, with 13 bases separating them. CDR3 length: 13 residues. CDR1 and CDR2 (germline): GTSNPN, SVGIG (reference sequence). The CDR3 sequence is CAWSVYVTGEQYF. For the CDR3, the DNA is TGTGCCTGGAGTGTCTACGTGACTGGTGAGCAGTACTTC.

The chain recombines TRBV2 with TRBJ2-3; 7 bases line up with TRBD2. This CDR3 has 15 residues. Germline V gene lookup returns CDR1 SNHLY and CDR2 FYNNEI. The ends lost 5 bases at V and 0 bases at J; junction bases unmatched: 5. The CDR3 is CASSLGAGSTDTQYF. The CDR3 coding sequence is TGTGCCAGCAGTTTAGGAGCGGGGAGCACAGATACGCAGTATTTT.

This clone was counted only a few times. CDR3 amino acids: CATAPPASGRNEQFF. Written as DNA, the CDR3 is TGTGCCACTGCCCCCCCGGCTAGCGGGAGGAATGAGCAGTTCTTC. The V gene is TRBV19, the J gene TRBJ2-1; 11 bases agree with TRBD2. Germline V gene sequence: CDR1 LNHDA, CDR2 SQIVND (reference sequence). The CDR3 length is 15 residues. Unmatched junction bases numbered 12, after V lost 10 bases and J lost 7 bases.

V usage is TRBV5-4 and J usage is TRBJ2-4; D unclear. Germline CDR1 and CDR2: SGHNT and YYREEE (reference sequence). The germline V and J ends were trimmed by 0 bases and 0 bases, with 13 bases remaining between them. The CDR3 is 17 amino acids. The CDR3 nucleotides read TGTGCCAGCAGCTTGGCCTCTCGGGCGGCAGCCAAAAACATTCAGTACTTC. Protein sequence: CASSLASRAAAKNIQYF. The whole variable domain, filled in from reference TRBV5-4 and TRBJ2-4, reads ETGVTQSPTHLIKTRGQQVTLRCSSQSGHNTVSWYQQALGQGPQFIFQYYREEENGRGNFPPRFSGLQFPNYSSELNVNALELDDSALYLCASSLASRAAAKNIQYFGAGTRLSVL.

This rearrangement joins TRBV7-2 to TRBJ2-6, with D perhaps TRBD1 (6 bases). Per the germline V gene, CDR1 is SGHTA and CDR2 is FQGNSA. V lost 5 bases and J 4 bases, leaving 18 bases between the germline ends. This CDR3 has 17 amino acids. The CDR3 loop is CASSPRRGGSGANVLTF. The CDR3 nucleotides read TGTGCCAGCAGCCCCCGGAGAGGGGGTTCCGGGGCCAACGTCCTGACTTTC.

The table lists this clone with a few counts. A read error may be the cause here, since a much bigger clone is one base away. The V and J genes are TRBV28 and TRBJ2-7; 9 bases align to TRBD2. V was pared by 3 bases and J by 3 bases, with 3 bases of the junction left unmatched. Germline CDR1 and CDR2: MDHEN and SYDVKM. The CDR3 is 14 residues long. The CDR3 is CASSFSGSYYEQYF. As DNA, the CDR3 is TGTGCCAGCAGTTTTAGCGGGAGCTACTACGAGCAGTACTTC.

The chain carries TRBV7-3 and TRBJ1-3, with a possible D match to TRBD1 (5 bases). This CDR3 is built from 15 residues. Germline CDR1 SGHTA, CDR2 FQGTGA. V was cut by 0 bases and J by 2 bases, with 8 bases left in between. As DNA, the CDR3 is TGTGCCAGCAGCTTAACGTCGGGGGCTGGAAACACCATATATTTT. It codes for CASSLTSGAGNTIYF. Full variable domain (outside the CDR3, taken from reference TRBV7-3 and TRBJ1-3): GAGVSQTPSNKVTEKGKYVELRCDPISGHTALYWYRQSLGQGPEFLIYFQGTGAADDSGLPNDRFFAVRPEGSVSTLKIQRTERGDSAVYLCASSLTSGAGNTIYFGEGSWLTVV.